Each of the 19 T cell receptor beta chains below was sequenced from the same sample in a study of cytomegalovirus exposure and HLA in healthy donors. Libraries were prepared by immunoSEQ multiplex PCR; TCRdb keeps only in-frame clonotypes and omits some of them. The repertoire holds about 150,000 clones, with approximately 88% as singletons. The specimen was PBMCs. All receptors derive from a woman aged 18-29 years in good health and CMV-seropositive.

CDR3 residues: CASTRQDTQYF. CDR3 nucleotides: TGTGCCAGCACTCGTCAGGATACGCAGTATTTT. The chain uses TRBV6-6 and TRBJ2-3; D not certain. Trimming stripped 7 bases from V and 6 bases from J, with 8 bases between. The CDR3 covers 11 residues. CDR1 is MNHNY, CDR2 SVGAGI, per germline (reference sequence).

The chain is built from TRBV2 and TRBJ2-5; weak D call: TRBD2 (5 bases). Trimming left V 0 bases short and J 5 bases short, with 31 bases between. CDR3 size: 21 residues. Germline V gene sequence: CDR1 SNHLY, CDR2 FYNNEI. The chain's CDR3 is CASSEALPPGYLASRRETQYF. As DNA, the CDR3 is TGTGCCAGCAGTGAAGCGCTACCACCGGGATACCTAGCTTCCCGTCGCGAGACCCAGTACTTC.

The chain is built from TRBV7-8 and TRBJ1-2; D uncertain. CDR1 and CDR2 (germline): SGHVS, FQNEAQ. V dropped 4 bases and J dropped 4 bases, with 16 bases sitting between them. CDR3 length: 15 amino acids. Written as DNA, the CDR3 is TGTGCCAGCAGCTCCCGGGATATCGGAGTCTATGGCTACACCTTC. This gives the protein CASSSRDIGVYGYTF.

The J gene is TRBJ2-1, the V gene TRBV15; 8 bases map to TRBD2. The CDR3 spans 16 residues. V shed 0 bases and J 3 bases; nucleotides not matched to a gene: 4. Per the germline V gene, CDR1 is LNHNV and CDR2 is YYDKDF (reference sequence). This CDR3 is CATSRDGSGDYNEQFF. The CDR3 bases are TGTGCCACCAGCAGAGATGGTAGCGGGGACTACAATGAGCAGTTCTTC.

This chain uses TRBV6-6 with TRBJ1-1, with a possible D match to TRBD1 (6 bases). The ends were cut back, 0 bases at V and 5 bases at J, with 7 bases in the middle. CDR3 length: 13 residues. Germline V gene lookup returns CDR1 MNHNY and CDR2 SVGAGI (reference sequence). The CDR3, as DNA: TGTGCCAGCAGTTACTCCCAGGGGACTGAAGCTTTCTTT. It is translated as CASSYSQGTEAFF.

The J gene is TRBJ1-3, the V gene TRBV19; TRBD1 matches at 7 bases. This CDR3 has 17 residues. J lost 0 bases, V lost 6 bases, and 11 bases had no gene match. Germline CDR1 reads LNHDA; CDR2 reads SQIVND (reference sequence). The CDR3 loop is CASSPQGAGGSGNTIYF. CDR3 bases: TGTGCCAGTAGCCCCCAAGGGGCAGGGGGCTCTGGAAACACCATATATTTT.

This chain joins TRBV29-1 and TRBJ2-1; 8 positions agree with TRBD1. CDR1 is SQVTM, CDR2 ANQGSEA, per germline. CDR3 length equals 14 residues. Trimming took 5 bases from V and 1 from J; bases not matched to a gene: 4. The CDR3 bases are TGCAGCGTTAGGACAGGGAAGTCCTACAATGAGCAGTTCTTC. Translating it yields CSVRTGKSYNEQFF.

CDR3 sequence: CASSERQGFSNQPQHF. CDR3 in DNA: TGTGCCAGTAGCGAAAGACAGGGTTTTAGCAATCAGCCCCAGCATTTT. This chain uses TRBV19 with TRBJ1-5; 7 nucleotides agree with TRBD1. The length of the CDR3 is 16 residues. Germline CDR1 and CDR2: LNHDA and SQIVND (reference sequence). The trim removed 6 bases at V and 0 bases at J, leaving 8 bases unmatched. The full variable domain, its missing parts supplied by reference TRBV19 and TRBJ1-5, is DGGITQSPKYLFRKEGQNVTLSCEQNLNHDAMYWYRQDPGQGLRLIYYSQIVNDFQKGDIAEGYSVSREKKESFPLTVTSAQKNPTAFYLCASSERQGFSNQPQHFGDGTRLSIL.

This clone has only one observation. The V call is TRBV7-2, the J call TRBJ2-7, with 9 nucleotides matching TRBD1. Germline values: CDR1 SGHTA, CDR2 FQGNSA. The trim removed 0 bases at V and 0 bases at J, leaving 6 bases unmatched. The length of the CDR3 is 17 residues. The CDR3 nucleotides read TGTGCCAGCAGCTTAGCTGGGACAGGGTCTGACTCCTACGAGCAGTACTTC. Translated: CASSLAGTGSDSYEQYF.

J is TRBJ2-1 and V is TRBV4-1; D might be TRBD2 (6 bases). Trimming cost V 0 bases and J 4 bases, with 13 bases left between them. Per germline, CDR1 MGHRA and CDR2 YSYEKL. CDR3 length: 16 amino acids. The CDR3 nucleotides read TGCGCCAGCAGCCAAGAGGGAACGGGAGCTTACAATGAGCAGTTCTTC. Its translation: CASSQEGTGAYNEQFF.

The rearrangement links TRBV21-1 to TRBJ2-7; the D call TRBD1 from the table was never checked on the DNA. TRBV21-1 counts as a pseudogene. The CDR3 extends over 17 amino acids. The CDR3 is CASSKPEGGQGIYEQYF. The CDR3 DNA is TGTGCCAGCAGCAAACCAGAGGGGGGACAGGGGATCTACGAGCAGTACTTC.

This clone was picked up many times. This chain links TRBV10-1 with TRBJ2-2; the match to TRBD2 covers 8 bases. Germline V CDR1 and CDR2: WNHNN, SYGVQD (reference sequence). The V segment lost 7 bases and the J segment 5 bases; nucleotides outside the gene matches: 6. The CDR3 spans 14 residues. CDR3 in amino acids: CASKAGVETGELFF. DNA for the CDR3: TGCGCCAGCAAAGCGGGAGTAGAAACCGGGGAGCTGTTTTTT.

This clone has a handful of counts. The chain has TRBV11-2 and TRBJ2-5; no definite D call. V lost 5 bases to trimming and J lost 1 base, with 8 bases between them. The length of the CDR3 is 13 residues. From germline, CDR1 is SGHAT and CDR2 FQNNGV. The CDR3, as DNA: TGTGCCAGCAGCGTTGAGGTCCAAGAGACCCAGTACTTC. It encodes CASSVEVQETQYF.

In nucleotides, the CDR3 is TGTGCCAGCAGTGAGGGGACTAGCGGGGCCTACGAGCAGTACTTC. Protein sequence: CASSEGTSGAYEQYF. V is TRBV6-1 and J is TRBJ2-7; 13 bases map to TRBD2. CDR1 and CDR2 from the germline V gene are MNHNS and SASEGT. The CDR3 is made up of 15 amino acids. The J segment lost 2 bases and the V segment lost 3 bases, leaving 1 base of the junction unmatched.

The V and J genes are TRBV29-1 and TRBJ2-7; 12 bases are shared with TRBD2. Trimming cost V 6 bases and J 2 bases; bases outside gene matches: 5. Germline CDR1 and CDR2: SQVTM and ANQGSEA. CDR3 length equals 14 residues. CDR3 residues: CSVKLAGGAYEQYF. In nucleotides, the CDR3 is TGCAGCGTCAAACTAGCGGGAGGTGCCTACGAGCAGTACTTC.

The rearrangement uses TRBV4-3 and TRBJ2-7; possible D gene TRBD1, 6 bases. The V gene's germline CDR1 is LGHNA and CDR2 YSLEER. This CDR3 has 17 residues. Deletions cut 1 base from V and 0 bases from J, with 16 bases between. The CDR3 DNA reads as TGCGCCAGCAGCCAAGCCCGGACAGTCTGGAGCTCCTACGAGCAGTACTTC. Amino acid sequence: CASSQARTVWSSYEQYF.

The gene calls are TRBV27 and TRBJ2-3; TRBD2 might be the D (6 bases). V was pared by 2 bases and J by 6 bases, with 6 bases between. The length of the CDR3 is 12 residues. Germline V gives CDR1 MNHEY, CDR2 SMNVEV (reference sequence). CDR3 loop: CASSLRGDTQYF. The CDR3 DNA sequence: TGTGCCAGCAGTTTACGGGGGGATACGCAGTATTTT.

The rearrangement joins TRBV4-1 to TRBJ2-2; TRBD1 matches at 12 bases. The V gene's germline CDR1 is MGHRA and CDR2 YSYEKL. V gave up 6 bases and J gave up 6 bases; unmatched junction bases: 5. The CDR3 runs 15 residues. The CDR3 spells CASSQGTGGSGELFF. The CDR3 nucleotides read TGCGCCAGCAGTCAGGGGACAGGGGGCTCCGGGGAGCTGTTTTTT.

V is TRBV5-1 and J is TRBJ1-3; 9 bases line up with TRBD1. The CDR3 sequence is 15 residues long. The J segment lost 3 bases and the V segment lost 0 bases, leaving 1 base of the junction unmatched. In germline, CDR1 is SGHRS, CDR2 YFSETQ. The CDR3 loop is CASSLDRGLGNTIYF. In nucleotides, the CDR3 is TGCGCCAGCAGCTTGGACAGGGGGCTTGGAAACACCATATATTTT.